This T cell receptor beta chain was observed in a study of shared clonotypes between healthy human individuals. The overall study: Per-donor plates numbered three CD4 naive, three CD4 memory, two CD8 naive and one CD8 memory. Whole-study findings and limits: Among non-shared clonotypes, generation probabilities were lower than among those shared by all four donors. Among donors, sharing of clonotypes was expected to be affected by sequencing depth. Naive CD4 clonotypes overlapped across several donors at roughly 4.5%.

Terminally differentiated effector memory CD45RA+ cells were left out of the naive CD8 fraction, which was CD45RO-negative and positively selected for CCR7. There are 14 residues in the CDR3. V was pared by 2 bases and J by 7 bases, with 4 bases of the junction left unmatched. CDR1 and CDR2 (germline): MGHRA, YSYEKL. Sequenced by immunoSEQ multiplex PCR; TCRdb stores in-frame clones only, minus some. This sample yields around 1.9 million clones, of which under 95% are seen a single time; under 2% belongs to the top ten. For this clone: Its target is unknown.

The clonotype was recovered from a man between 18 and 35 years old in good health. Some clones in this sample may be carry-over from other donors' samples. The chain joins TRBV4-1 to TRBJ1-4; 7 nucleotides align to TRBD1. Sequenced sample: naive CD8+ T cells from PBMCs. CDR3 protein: CASSQHDRVEKLFF. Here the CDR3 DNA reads TGCGCCAGCAGCCAACACGACAGGGTTGAAAAACTGTTTTTT.